A selection of T cell receptor beta chains follows, all from one sample in a study of blood T cells in healthy people across ages. MiXCR was run by TCRdb on the 5' RACE reads, yielding one entry per CDR3 protein. The table has about 650,000 distinct CDR3 sequences, about 32% seen once. The source material was blood. These receptors came from a woman at least 80 years old in good health. Both conserved end residues are trimmed from each CDR3.

V gene: TRBV12-3/TRBV12-4; J gene: TRBJ1-1; CDR3 protein: ASTPDRSSTEAF
V gene: TRBV20-1; J gene: TRBJ2-7; CDR3 protein: SARAPQGVNEQY
V gene: TRBV20-1; J gene: TRBJ1-5; CDR3 protein: SASWQGDQPQH
V gene: TRBV9; J gene: TRBJ2-1; CDR3 protein: ASSAWTGNEQF
V gene: TRBV7-2; J gene: TRBJ2-7; CDR3 protein: ASSLAGAVLPYEQY
V gene: TRBV6-6; J gene: TRBJ1-2; CDR3 protein: ASSSAEGSLIGGYT
V gene: TRBV10-3; J gene: TRBJ2-5; CDR3 protein: AISPEGGGSQENQY
V gene: TRBV7-2; J gene: TRBJ2-3; CDR3 protein: ASSFLAGTSDTQY
V gene: TRBV30; J gene: TRBJ1-2; CDR3 protein: AWRGVYVYT
V gene: TRBV12-3/TRBV12-4; J gene: TRBJ2-1; CDR3 protein: ASSPSGGADSYNEQF
V gene: TRBV6-2/TRBV6-3; J gene: TRBJ2-1; CDR3 protein: ASTPGQGFPKLINVYNEQF
V gene: TRBV4-3; J gene: TRBJ2-1; CDR3 protein: ASSQGNSGGVYNEQF
V gene: TRBV7-2; J gene: TRBJ1-6; CDR3 protein: ASSWDTQYSPLH
V gene: TRBV20-1; J gene: TRBJ2-3; CDR3 protein: SALRPGLAGGTDTQY
V gene: TRBV6-6; J gene: TRBJ2-7; CDR3 protein: ASSPGQASTYEQY
V gene: TRBV6-6; J gene: TRBJ1-5; CDR3 protein: AGSYSKRAGGSQPQH
V gene: TRBV5-1; J gene: TRBJ1-5; CDR3 protein: ASSRDEADQPQH
V gene: TRBV6-6; J gene: TRBJ2-7; CDR3 protein: ASSYSAVEQY
V gene: TRBV5-1; J gene: TRBJ1-2; CDR3 protein: ASSLDGTEFYGYT
V gene: TRBV6-2/TRBV6-3; J gene: TRBJ2-7; CDR3 protein: ASSFRTHSYEQY
V gene: TRBV6-1; J gene: TRBJ1-5; CDR3 protein: ASSHDSAYQPQH
V gene: TRBV7-2; J gene: TRBJ1-1; CDR3 protein: ASTSSRMNTEAF
V gene: TRBV28; J gene: TRBJ1-1; CDR3 protein: ASSGPGQGAKEAF
V gene: TRBV9; J gene: TRBJ2-1; CDR3 protein: ASSDPGGGNEQF
V gene: TRBV5-1; J gene: TRBJ2-7; CDR3 protein: ASSLMPLISYEQY
V gene: TRBV4-3; J gene: TRBJ2-7; CDR3 protein: ASSQDVTAGQVDEQY
V gene: TRBV29-1; J gene: TRBJ2-5; CDR3 protein: SVDGPGQGEETQY